This TCR beta chain is from a study of blood T cell repertoires in COVID-19. At the level of the study: Researchers got acute and convalescent COVID-19 samples from the United States, Italy and Spain. T cells, B-cell-depleted T cells, or PBMCs provided the cDNA or gDNA that served as material.

CDR1 SGHTS and CDR2 YDEGEE come from the germline V gene. V was shortened by 0 bases and J by 4 bases, with 13 bases between the two germline ends. This CDR3 region has 16 residues. In the original workflow: Estimation of nucleated cell counts was performed using reference gene primer amplification. Assay: immunoSEQ multiplex PCR; the TCRdb copy retains only in-frame clones and omits some. For V, J and clone size, that table is used; D and trimming come from the DNA. The data contain around 260,000 clones, roughly 84% of them singletons. Sequencing was done on a sample of peripheral blood. The TCR sequence derives from a person aged 65-85 years with COVID-19, enrolled during active disease. This chain links TRBV5-8 with TRBJ2-2, with D possibly TRBD1 on 5 matching bases. DNA of the CDR3: TGTGCCAGCAGCTTGGCAAGGGGCTGGAGCACCGGGGAGCTGTTTTTT. Protein sequence: CASSLARGWSTGELFF.